The rows below give T cell receptor beta chains drawn from one sample of a study of CXCR3-negative and CXCR3-positive naive CD8 T cells. TCRdb reanalyzed the 5' RACE reads, giving one entry per CDR3 protein sequence and no DNA. Its listing shows under 150,000 distinct CDR3 sequences. What was sequenced was naive CXCR3+ CD8+ T cells from blood. The source is a human donor in good health. Some clones in this sample may be carry-over from other donors' samples. The CDR3 runs from the conserved cysteine through the conserved F or W.

>TRBJ2-1|TRBV27
CASSPQTSARYNEQFF
>TRBJ2-3|TRBV6-5
CASSYDGQGTDTQYF
>TRBJ1-1|TRBV29-1
CSVEMIGGGTEAFF
>TRBJ2-1|TRBV13
CASSFRLAINEQFF
>TRBJ2-1|TRBV7-6
CASSLSWGTFSYNEQFF
>TRBJ2-7|TRBV7-9
CASSSNRGGHEQYF
>TRBJ2-7|TRBV28
CASSLQGSSYEQYF
>TRBJ2-5|TRBV5-6
CASSPGFGRWQETQYF
>TRBJ2-2|TRBV5-4
CASSLKFLAGGPNTGELFF
>TRBJ2-7|TRBV4-3
CASSQGSGTSYEQYF
>TRBJ2-7|TRBV11-3
CASSLDRGSVEQYF
>TRBJ1-5|TRBV15
CATSREQGLAQPQHF
>TRBJ2-2|TRBV7-9
CASPLPGAVGELFF